This TCR beta chain originates from a study of blood T cells in healthy people across ages. With a J-beta primer mix and a sample-barcoded 5' primer, a second PCR ran about 7 to 12 cycles. From the 5' RACE reads, TCRdb called clonotypes with MiXCR, one entry per CDR3 protein. The sample shows 1.5 million to 2 million distinct CDR3 sequences, under 30% of them seen only once. This CDR3 is 11 amino acids long. Germline V lookup: CDR1 GTSNPN, CDR2 SVGIG (reference sequence). V was cut by 5 bases and J by 6 bases, with 7 bases left in between. In its sample, this clonotype was seen once. V usage is TRBV30 and J usage is TRBJ2-2; TRBD2 might be the D (6 bases). Sequencing was performed on blood. The clonotype comes from a woman in her twenties or thirties in good health. The CDR3 protein is CAWGGAGELFF. The CDR3 DNA follows: TGTGCCTGGGGAGGGGCCGGGGAGCTGTTTTTT.